The following is a T cell receptor (beta chain) sequence with its context. The sample originates from a study of CD8 T cells in Susac syndrome. Study information: Patients with Susac syndrome were therapy-naive, treated with corticosteroids, or treated with intravenous immunoglobulin alone when blood was collected.

About 0.5 to 1 ug RNA was reverse transcribed with random hexamers. Amplification of TCR beta CDR3 was carried out by immunoSEQ multiplex PCR, which covered 54 Vbeta and 13 Jbeta segments. Via MiXCR, TCRdb re-called the immunoSEQ multiplex PCR reads, giving one row per CDR3 protein. The sample holds around 170,000 distinct CDR3 sequences; 85% to 95% are singletons and the top ten take around 0.16%. Trimming cost V 7 bases and J 7 bases; bases outside gene matches: 11. CDR3 length equals 15 residues. Germline V CDR1 and CDR2: SGDLS, YYNGEE. This sequence was found in a human donor with Susac syndrome. The chain combines TRBV9 with TRBJ2-1; 10 bases are a match to TRBD2. Source material: CD8+ T cells from PBMCs. The CDR3 DNA reads as TGTGCCAGCCAGCCCGGAGCGGGAGGGGGAAATGAGCAGTTCTTC. It codes for CASQPGAGGGNEQFF.